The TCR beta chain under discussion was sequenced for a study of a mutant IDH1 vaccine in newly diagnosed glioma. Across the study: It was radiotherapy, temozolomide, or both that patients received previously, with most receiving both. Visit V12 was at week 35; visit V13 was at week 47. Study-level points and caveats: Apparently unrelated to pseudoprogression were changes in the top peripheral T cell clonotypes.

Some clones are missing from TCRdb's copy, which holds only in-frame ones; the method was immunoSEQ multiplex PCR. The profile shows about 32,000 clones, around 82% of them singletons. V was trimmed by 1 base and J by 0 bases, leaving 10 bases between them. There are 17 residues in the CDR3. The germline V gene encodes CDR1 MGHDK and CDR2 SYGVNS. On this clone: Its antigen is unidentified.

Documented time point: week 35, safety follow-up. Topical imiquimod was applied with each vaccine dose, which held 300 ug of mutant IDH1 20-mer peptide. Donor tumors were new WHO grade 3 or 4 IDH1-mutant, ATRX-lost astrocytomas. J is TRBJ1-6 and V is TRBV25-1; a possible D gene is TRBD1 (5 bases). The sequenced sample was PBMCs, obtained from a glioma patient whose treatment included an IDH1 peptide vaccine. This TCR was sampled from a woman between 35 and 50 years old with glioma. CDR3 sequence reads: CASSESYGGSYNSPLHF. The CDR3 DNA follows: TGTGCCAGCAGTGAATCCTACGGGGGCTCCTATAATTCACCCCTCCACTTT.